This T cell receptor beta chain is drawn from a study of T cell responses to AZD1222 COVID-19 vaccine. On this clone itself: The antigen is undetermined.

CDR3 size: 17 residues. Germline V gene lookup returns CDR1 SGHAT and CDR2 FQNNGV. V dropped 4 bases and J dropped 0 bases, with 13 bases sitting between them. Assay: immunoSEQ multiplex PCR; the TCRdb copy retains only in-frame clones and omits some. The sample lists 100,000 or so clones, about 90% occurring once. Overall study findings and caveats: White British ancestry dominated among donors, who included more females, and clonal diversity was possibly underestimated. Unmutated variant regions are reportedly targeted by nearly half of spike-specific TCRs.

The sequences come from peripheral blood, collected on day 0 of AZD1222 vaccination. The chain links TRBV11-2 to TRBJ2-6; maybe TRBD1 (5 bases). The TCR comes from an adult in good health. CDR3 residues: CASSSPLRGSGANVLTF. For the CDR3, the DNA is TGTGCCAGCAGCTCCCCCCTAAGGGGCTCTGGGGCCAACGTCCTGACTTTC.